A selection of T cell receptor beta chains follows, all from one sample in a study of blood T cell repertoires in COVID-19. Method: immunoSEQ multiplex PCR; TCRdb's copy keeps in-frame clones and lacks some. The data show about 98,000 clones, with around 85% seen just once and around 10% held by the top ten. Input material: peripheral blood. The receptors originated from a woman older than 75 with acute or convalescent COVID-19. Both conserved end residues are part of each CDR3. Fields, in order: V gene, D gene, clone size, J gene, CDR3 DNA, CDR3 protein. D genes are given only for firm matches. Not all rows give a size; the values are once, few, many and, for expanded clones, a class.

V gene: TRBV7-9
D gene: NA
clone size: once
J gene: TRBJ1-1
CDR3 DNA: TGTGCCAGCAGCTTACCGGTGGGCAGGGGAAGAGGGGAAGCTTTCTTT
CDR3 protein: CASSLPVGRGRGEAFF

V gene: TRBV9
D gene: TRBD1
clone size: NA
J gene: TRBJ1-4
CDR3 DNA: TGTGCCAGCAGCGACACGGGACAGGGAGGAGAAAAACTGTTTTTT
CDR3 protein: CASSDTGQGGEKLFF

V gene: TRBV28
D gene: TRBD1
clone size: NA
J gene: TRBJ1-5
CDR3 DNA: TGTGCCAGCAGTCCAGTCCCAGGGGGCCGCAATCAGCCCCAGCATTTT
CDR3 protein: CASSPVPGGRNQPQHF

V gene: TRBV7-9
D gene: TRBD1
clone size: NA
J gene: TRBJ1-4
CDR3 DNA: TGTGCCAGCAGCCCGCGGACAGGGGAAGAAAAACTGTTTTTT
CDR3 protein: CASSPRTGEEKLFF

V gene: TRBV21-1
D gene: NA
clone size: NA
J gene: TRBJ2-7
CDR3 DNA: TGTGCCAGCAGCAAAGAGAATAAGGGGCAATACGAGCAGTACTTC
CDR3 protein: CASSKENKGQYEQYF

V gene: TRBV6-5
D gene: NA
clone size: NA
J gene: TRBJ1-2
CDR3 DNA: TGTGCCGCCTCGGTAAGAGTTAACTATGGCTACACCTTC
CDR3 protein: CAASVRVNYGYTF

V gene: TRBV10-3
D gene: NA
clone size: NA
J gene: TRBJ2-7
CDR3 DNA: TGTGCCATCAGTCCTTCCCGGGGGTCCTACGAGCAGTACTTC
CDR3 protein: CAISPSRGSYEQYF

V gene: TRBV7-9
D gene: TRBD2
clone size: NA
J gene: TRBJ2-5
CDR3 DNA: TGTGCCAGCAGCTTAGCCGGTAGCGGGGGTCAAGAGACCCAGTACTTC
CDR3 protein: CASSLAGSGGQETQYF

V gene: TRBV7-2
D gene: TRBD1
clone size: NA
J gene: TRBJ1-3
CDR3 DNA: TGTGCCAGCAGCTCATACAGGGGGCAGGGAAACACCATATATTTT
CDR3 protein: CASSSYRGQGNTIYF

V gene: TRBV11-2
D gene: TRBD2
clone size: few
J gene: TRBJ2-6
CDR3 DNA: TGTGCCAGCAGCTTAAGGGAGGGCGCCTCCTCTGGGGCCAACGTCCTGACTTTC
CDR3 protein: CASSLREGASSGANVLTF

V gene: TRBV11-3
D gene: NA
clone size: NA
J gene: TRBJ2-6
CDR3 DNA: TGTGCCAGCAGCTTTAACGGTGCTGGGGCCAACGTCCTGACTTTC
CDR3 protein: CASSFNGAGANVLTF